This entry lists 31 T cell receptor beta chains sequenced from one sample in a study of T cell repertoires in cytomegalovirus infection. Their cognate antigens are unknown. MiXCR, applied by TCRdb to the reads, yields one record per CDR3 protein. The sample records about 900,000 distinct CDR3 sequences, about a third being singletons. Sequenced here: cultured CD8+ T cells from PBMCs, sampled from culture after CMV antigen stimulation. The source is a human donor in good health (CMV status not recorded). Some clones in this sample may be carry-over from other donors' samples.

The chain is built from TRBV27 and TRBJ2-7; TRBD2 is a possible D gene (6 bases). The V end lost 2 bases, the J end lost 4 bases, and 15 bases lay between the germline ends. Germline V gives CDR1 MNHEY, CDR2 SMNVEV (reference sequence). The CDR3 has 15 residues. CDR3 region: CASSLNGGRLYEQYF. Written as DNA, the CDR3 is TGTGCCAGCAGTTTAAACGGGGGACGCCTTTACGAGCAGTACTTC.

This clonotype was detected only a few times. The V gene is TRBV28, the J gene TRBJ2-1; D is ambiguous. This CDR3 comprises 15 residues. Germline CDR1 is MDHEN and CDR2 is SYDVKM. Trimming shortened V by 7 bases and J by 4 bases, and 17 bases separated the two germline ends. CDR3 DNA sequence: TGTGCCAGCAAGCGCCCGCGAGGAGATTACAATGAGCAGTTCTTC. Translating it yields CASKRPRGDYNEQFF.

This clonotype was seen a handful of times. This chain uses TRBV2 with TRBJ1-5, with D uncertain. This CDR3 contains 13 residues. The germline V and J ends were trimmed by 3 bases and 3 bases, with 6 bases remaining between them. Germline CDR1 and CDR2: SNHLY and FYNNEI. The CDR3 protein is CASSDSPNQPQHF. As DNA, the CDR3 is TGTGCCAGCAGTGACAGTCCCAATCAGCCCCAGCATTTT.

V and J are TRBV5-6 and TRBJ2-7; the D gene could be TRBD1 or TRBD2 (7 bases each). Germline values: CDR1 SGHDT, CDR2 YYEEEE. Trimming took off 2 bases at V and 4 bases at J, with 16 bases between the two ends. This CDR3 has 15 residues. The CDR3 region is CASSFGAGGGYEQYV. CDR3 nucleotide sequence: TGTGCCAGCAGCTTTGGGGCAGGGGGGGGGTACGAGCAGTACGTC.

A few counts support this clonotype. The V call is TRBV2, the J call TRBJ1-2, with D uncertain. The germline CDR1 and CDR2 sequences are SNHLY and FYNNEI. V lost 5 bases and J 4 bases, leaving 11 bases between the germline ends. The CDR3 length is 13 residues. Here the CDR3 reads CASSQGIGYGYTF. DNA of the CDR3: TGTGCCAGCAGTCAAGGTATCGGCTATGGCTACACCTTC.

This clonotype was seen a single time. The V gene is TRBV9, the J gene TRBJ2-1; D unresolved. Trimming took off 4 bases at V and 8 bases at J, with 13 bases between the two ends. Germline CDR1 and CDR2: SGDLS and YYNGEE. This CDR3 is built from 13 residues. The CDR3 bases are TGTGCCAGCAGCACCCGAGTGGCGGATGAGCAGTTCTTC. Its translation is CASSTRVADEQFF.

This clonotype was found a few times. The chain joins TRBV28 to TRBJ2-6; possibly TRBD1 for D (6 bases). Germline V CDR1 and CDR2: MDHEN, SYDVKM. Trimming pared 2 bases from V and 6 bases from J, leaving 11 bases between. This CDR3 has 15 amino acids. The CDR3 sequence: CASSLQGLLANVLTF. The CDR3 nucleotides read TGTGCCAGCAGTTTACAGGGGCTGCTGGCCAACGTCCTGACTTTC. Complete variable domain (other parts from reference TRBV28 and TRBJ2-6): DVKVTQSSRYLVKRTGEKVFLECVQDMDHENMFWYRQDPGLGLRLIYFSYDVKMKEKGDIPEGYSVSREKKERFSLILESASTNQTSMYLCASSLQGLLANVLTFGAGSRLTVL.

The rearrangement uses TRBV6-5 and TRBJ2-3; 10 bases map to TRBD2. V shed 1 base, J shed 4 bases, and the junction held 8 bases outside the gene matches. The germline gives CDR1 MNHEY, CDR2 SVGAGI. This CDR3 has 17 amino acids. CDR3 residues: CASSYLGSGGFADTQYF. The CDR3 region has the DNA TGTGCCAGCAGTTACTTGGGTAGCGGGGGGTTTGCAGATACGCAGTATTTT.

This clonotype has a handful of counts. The chain is built from TRBV6-1 and TRBJ1-1; D possibly corresponds to TRBD1 (6 bases). The CDR3 extends over 13 amino acids. Germline V gene data show CDR1 as MNHNS and CDR2 as SASEGT. Trimming stripped 5 bases from V and 9 bases from J, with 16 bases between. The CDR3, as DNA: TGTGCCAGCAGTCCCACAGGGTGGGGAAAAGCTTTCTTT. It encodes CASSPTGWGKAFF.

This clonotype was observed a few times. The chain recombines TRBV4-1 with TRBJ2-2; TRBD2 might be the D (6 bases). Germline V lookup: CDR1 MGHRA, CDR2 YSYEKL. Trimming cost V 5 bases and J 4 bases, with 26 bases left between them. CDR3 length equals 19 residues. The CDR3 DNA sequence: TGCGCCAGCAGCGGCGGAGGGAGAGGCGCACATCGGGTCACCGGGGAGCTGTTTTTT. It translates to CASSGGGRGAHRVTGELFF.

This chain joins TRBV19 and TRBJ2-3; D is unresolved. V shed 3 bases and J shed 4 bases, with 14 bases lying between them. This CDR3 has 15 residues. Germline V gene sequence: CDR1 LNHDA, CDR2 SQIVND (reference sequence). The CDR3 loop reads CASSIVVAAPDTQYF. CDR3 nucleotide sequence: TGTGCCAGTAGTATCGTAGTGGCGGCACCAGATACGCAGTATTTT.

This clonotype was found many times. The gene calls are TRBV7-9 and TRBJ1-2; tentatively, D is TRBD1 (5 bases). CDR3 length equals 14 residues. The germline CDR1 and CDR2 sequences are SEHNR and FQNEAQ (reference sequence). The V end was cut by 5 bases, the J end by 4 bases, with 14 bases between. CDR3: CASSNRGTLYGYTF. The CDR3, as DNA: TGTGCCAGCAGCAACCGTGGGACTCTCTATGGCTACACCTTC.

V gene TRBV4-1 combines with J gene TRBJ2-1; TRBD2 matches 8 bases. The CDR3 has 16 amino acids. The germline V gene has CDR1 MGHRA and CDR2 YSYEKL. The V segment lost 0 bases and the J segment 8 bases; nucleotides outside the gene matches: 9. This chain's CDR3 is CASSQEPPGGADEQFF. Here the CDR3 DNA reads TGCGCCAGCAGCCAAGAACCCCCCGGGGGGGCTGATGAGCAGTTCTTC.

This clonotype was observed a single time. The gene calls are TRBV4-3 and TRBJ2-1; the match to TRBD2 covers 12 bases. The CDR3 totals 17 residues. Unmatched junction bases numbered 9, after V lost 0 bases and J lost 9 bases. Germline V lookup: CDR1 LGHNA, CDR2 YSLEER. The CDR3 region is CASSQDRTSGALGEQFF. As DNA, the CDR3 is TGCGCCAGCAGCCAAGATAGGACTAGCGGGGCGCTTGGTGAGCAGTTCTTC.

This CDR3 reads CASRTGIPYNEQFF. The CDR3 DNA reads as TGTGCCAGCAGAACAGGGATCCCCTACAATGAGCAGTTCTTC. V is TRBV13 and J is TRBJ2-1, with D possibly matching TRBD1 (6 bases). Germline CDR1 reads PRHDT; CDR2 reads FYEKMQ (reference sequence). V was clipped by 6 bases and J by 2 bases, with 11 bases between them. The CDR3 runs to 14 residues.

V is TRBV4-1 and J is TRBJ2-1; weak D call: TRBD2 (7 bases). V shed 0 bases and J shed 5 bases, with 14 bases lying between them. Germline lookup yields CDR1 MGHRA and CDR2 YSYEKL. The CDR3 sequence is 16 residues long. CDR3 residues: CASSQDRGGVDNEQFF. The DNA for the CDR3 is TGCGCCAGCAGCCAAGATCGAGGGGGGGTCGACAATGAGCAGTTCTTC.

J is TRBJ2-1 and V is TRBV6-6; possible D gene TRBD2, 5 bases. Trimming removed 5 bases at V and 3 bases at J, with 11 bases between. Per the germline V gene, CDR1 is MNHNY and CDR2 is SVGAGI (reference sequence). The CDR3 is 14 amino acids. The CDR3 coding sequence is TGTGCCAGCAGTCTACACGGGGTCTACAATGAGCAGTTCTTC. This sequence encodes CASSLHGVYNEQFF.

V and J are TRBV25-1 and TRBJ1-3; perhaps TRBD1 as D (5 bases). This CDR3 has 17 amino acids. Germline assignment: CDR1 MGHDK and CDR2 SYGVNS. Trimming took 5 bases from V and 2 from J, leaving 19 bases between them. CDR3 nucleotides: TGTGCCAGCAGTTCCCCGCTGGGGGGAAGGGCTGGAAACACCATATATTTT. This codes for CASSSPLGGRAGNTIYF.

The chain recombines TRBV7-8 with TRBJ1-2, with TRBD1 matching 8 bases. CDR3 length: 12 residues. With 10 bases clipped from V and 6 bases from J, the junction kept 7 bases outside the gene matches. The germline V gene has CDR1 SGHVS and CDR2 FQNEAQ. The DNA of the CDR3 is TGTGCCACCTCGCTGGGACAGGATGGCTACACCTTC. Amino acid sequence: CATSLGQDGYTF.

The chain is built from TRBV6-6 and TRBJ1-2; the match to TRBD1 covers 11 bases. There are 14 residues in the CDR3. CDR1 and CDR2 from the germline V gene are MNHNY and SVGAGI (reference sequence). With 5 bases clipped from V and 3 bases from J, the junction kept 2 bases outside the gene matches. The CDR3 DNA reads TGTGCCAGCAGTCCGGACAGGGGGCACTATGGCTACACCTTC. Amino acids: CASSPDRGHYGYTF.

This clonotype was found a few times. The rearrangement joins TRBV7-9 to TRBJ1-2; D is perhaps TRBD1 (6 bases). Germline V gene lookup returns CDR1 SEHNR and CDR2 FQNEAQ (reference sequence). The CDR3 is made up of 17 amino acids. With 4 bases removed from V and 7 bases from J, the gap between germline ends came to 25 bases. The CDR3, as DNA: TGTGCCAGCAGCTCTCTTCCCCGACAGGCTCCTATACTTGGCTACACCTTC. It codes for CASSSLPRQAPILGYTF.

This clonotype has a handful of counts. V is TRBV11-2 and J is TRBJ1-6; the D gene is possibly TRBD1 (6 bases). The V gene lost 7 bases and the J gene lost 0 bases, with 19 bases spanning the gap. Per germline, CDR1 SGHAT and CDR2 FQNNGV. The CDR3 sequence is 18 residues long. The CDR3 nucleotides are TGTGCCAGCACCCCCTGGCAGGGGAAGAGCTCCTATAATTCACCCCTCCACTTT. This sequence encodes CASTPWQGKSSYNSPLHF.

The chain carries TRBV7-2 and TRBJ1-5, with a tentative D call TRBD1 (6 bases). Germline V gene sequence: CDR1 SGHTA, CDR2 FQGNSA. The CDR3 is 13 residues long. Trimming stripped 5 bases from V and 11 bases from J, with 16 bases between. Written as DNA, the CDR3 is TGTGCCAGCAGCGCTGTAGGGGGGCAGTCCCAGCATTTT. Its translation is CASSAVGGQSQHF.

The chain has TRBV4-3 and TRBJ2-1, with 10 bases matching TRBD1. The CDR3 consists of 15 residues. V was clipped by 3 bases and J by 6 bases; unmatched bases: 5. Germline lookup yields CDR1 LGHNA and CDR2 YSLEER. The CDR3 reads CASSHRDRGVNEQFF. The CDR3 DNA reads TGCGCCAGCAGCCATCGGGACAGGGGCGTCAATGAGCAGTTCTTC.

The rearrangement uses TRBV12-3 or TRBV12-4 and TRBJ2-2; 8 bases match TRBD2. With V trimmed by 3 bases and J by 5 bases, 8 bases remained unmatched. The CDR3 spans 16 residues. Written as DNA, the CDR3 is TGTGCCAGCAGTTTCATCCGGGAGGGCCTGACCGGGGAGCTGTTTTTT. This translates into CASSFIREGLTGELFF.

At least ten counts were recorded for this clonotype. This sequence joins TRBV7-2 and TRBJ2-1; the D call may be TRBD1 or TRBD2 (5 bases each). The CDR3 has 18 residues. Trimming took 6 bases from V and 0 from J, leaving 21 bases between them. The germline CDR1 and CDR2 sequences are SGHTA and FQGNSA. In DNA form, the CDR3 reads TGTGCCAGCAGTCCCCCCGGGGCAATATTAAGCTCCTACAATGAGCAGTTCTTC. It codes for CASSPPGAILSSYNEQFF.

The chain couples TRBV7-9 to TRBJ2-7; 9 bases match TRBD1. With V trimmed by 5 bases and J by 6 bases, 11 bases remained unmatched. CDR3 size: 15 residues. Germline V gene data show CDR1 as SEHNR and CDR2 as FQNEAQ (reference sequence). The CDR3 region is CASSPRDRAVLEQYF. In DNA, the CDR3 is TGTGCCAGCAGCCCCCGGGACAGGGCCGTCCTCGAGCAGTACTTC.

The chain links TRBV7-9 to TRBJ2-7; no firm D call. Trimming cost V 8 bases and J 6 bases, with 14 bases left between them. This CDR3 has 12 residues. Germline assignment: CDR1 SEHNR and CDR2 FQNEAQ (reference sequence). The CDR3 region has the DNA TGTGCCAGCGGTCTTATCCCGGTCGAGCAGTACTTC. Its translation is CASGLIPVEQYF.

This clonotype was seen only a few times. The chain joins TRBV6-5 to TRBJ2-3; 9 bases are a match to TRBD2. This CDR3 comprises 17 residues. The germline CDR1 and CDR2 sequences are MNHEY and SVGAGI. V lost 4 bases, J lost 10 bases, and 18 bases stayed unmatched. This chain's CDR3 is CASSLLPFAGGAESQYF. The CDR3 coding sequence is TGTGCCAGCAGTTTACTACCTTTTGCGGGGGGGGCGGAGTCGCAGTATTTT.

The V gene is TRBV11-2, the J gene TRBJ2-1, with 9 bases fitting TRBD2. J gave up 7 bases and V 5 bases, and 12 bases lay outside the gene matches. This CDR3 spans 16 amino acids. The germline V gene encodes CDR1 SGHAT and CDR2 FQNNGV. The DNA of the CDR3 is TGTGCCAGCAGCGGGAGGGCGCGGGGGGGCCCAAATGAGCAGTTCTTC. As protein: CASSGRARGGPNEQFF. The variable domain in full, with the rest retrieved from reference TRBV11-2 and TRBJ2-1, is EAGVAQSPRYKIIEKRQSVAFWCNPISGHATLYWYQQILGQGPKLLIQFQNNGVVDDSQLPKDRFSAERLKGVDSTLKIQPAKLEDSAVYLCASSGRARGGPNEQFFGPGTRLTVL.

This clonotype occurred many times. The J gene is TRBJ1-2, the V gene TRBV7-6; no clear D. V gave up 5 bases and J gave up 4 bases, with 11 bases separating them. Germline values: CDR1 SGHVS, CDR2 FNYEAQ. The CDR3 is 13 amino acids. The DNA of the CDR3 is TGTGCCAGCAGCCAACGGGCCAGCTATGGCTACACCTTC. It translates to CASSQRASYGYTF.